These 17 T cell receptor beta chains share one sample of origin, sequenced in a study of a mutant IDH1 vaccine in newly diagnosed glioma. The time point denotes: week 11, during vaccination. Vaccine doses each comprised 300 ug of mutant IDH1 20-mer peptide, with topical imiquimod. Assay used: immunoSEQ multiplex PCR; TCRdb lists only in-frame clones, some missing. The table shows tens of thousands of clones, with roughly three quarters occurring only once. These TCRs' antigens remain unknown. The sample was PBMCs, taken from a glioma patient whose treatment included an IDH1 peptide vaccine. These receptors all stem from a young man with glioma.

The chain recombines TRBV27 with TRBJ2-1; D unresolved. Germline lookup yields CDR1 MNHEY and CDR2 SMNVEV (reference sequence). Trimming stripped 0 bases from V and 3 bases from J, with 6 bases between. The CDR3 spans 14 residues. CDR3 nucleotides: TGTGCCAGCAGTTTATCGGGAAGCTACAATGAGCAGTTCTTC. It translates to CASSLSGSYNEQFF.

V is TRBV2 and J is TRBJ1-2; 7 bases are a match to TRBD1. V lost 7 bases to trimming and J lost 4 bases; unmatched junction nucleotides: 3. The germline V gene encodes CDR1 SNHLY and CDR2 FYNNEI. CDR3 length: 12 amino acids. The DNA for the CDR3 is TGTGCCAGCACCCGGGACAGCTATGGCTACACCTTC. It translates to CASTRDSYGYTF.

V gene TRBV5-6 combines with J gene TRBJ2-7; a weak D match, TRBD2 (6 bases). Germline lookup yields CDR1 SGHDT and CDR2 YYEEEE. The ends were cut back, 2 bases at V and 0 bases at J, with 12 bases in the middle. This CDR3 contains 15 residues. As DNA, the CDR3 is TGTGCCAGCAGCTTACTAGCTATTAGCTCCTACGAGCAGTACTTC. Its translation: CASSLLAISSYEQYF.

This chain joins TRBV30 and TRBJ2-7; 13 bases are a match to TRBD2. The germline V gene has CDR1 GTSNPN and CDR2 SVGIG (reference sequence). V was pared by 1 base and J by 4 bases, with 7 bases of the junction left unmatched. CDR3 size: 16 residues. In nucleotides, the CDR3 is TGTGCCTGGAGTGGACAGTTGGGACTAGCGGGGTACGAGCAGTACTTC. As protein: CAWSGQLGLAGYEQYF.

The genes are TRBV30 and TRBJ2-3; 8 bases align to TRBD2. The junction had 4 bases not matched to a gene; V was cut back by 3 bases and J by 5 bases. This CDR3 comprises 13 residues. The germline gives CDR1 GTSNPN, CDR2 SVGIG (reference sequence). CDR3: CAWSGGAGDTQYF. CDR3 sequence (DNA): TGTGCCTGGAGCGGGGGGGCGGGAGATACGCAGTATTTT. The full variable domain, rest sourced from reference TRBV30 and TRBJ2-3, is SQTIHQWPATLVQPVGSPLSLECTVEGTSNPNLYWYRQAAGRGLQLLFYSVGIGQISSEVPQNLSASRPQDRQFILSSKKLLLSDSGFYLCAWSGGAGDTQYFGPGTRLTVL.

V usage is TRBV6-5 and J usage is TRBJ1-1; D not resolved. Germline V CDR1 and CDR2: MNHEY, SVGAGI. The CDR3 has 15 residues. The V end lost 0 bases, the J end lost 1 base, and 9 bases lay between the germline ends. Here the CDR3 reads CASSYSTTPNTEAFF. In nucleotides, the CDR3 is TGTGCCAGCAGTTACTCGACTACACCGAACACTGAAGCTTTCTTT.

The chain is built from TRBV19 and TRBJ1-2; D unclear. This CDR3 contains 15 residues. The germline V gene encodes CDR1 LNHDA and CDR2 SQIVND (reference sequence). V shed 4 bases and J shed 3 bases, with 15 bases lying between them. The CDR3 sequence is CASSRPHEGYYGYTF. The CDR3 DNA sequence: TGTGCCAGTAGTAGACCCCATGAAGGTTACTATGGCTACACCTTC.

This clone appeared a few times. The chain employs TRBV27 and TRBJ2-1; unclear D gene. Between the trimmed V and J ends, which lost 5 bases and 9 bases, there was a span of 8 bases. Germline V lookup: CDR1 MNHEY, CDR2 SMNVEV (reference sequence). This CDR3 has 11 residues. CDR3: CASSGNSEQFF. CDR3 in DNA: TGTGCCAGCAGTGGCAACAGTGAGCAGTTCTTC.

The CDR3 region is CSATGHLEAFF. The CDR3 nucleotides are TGCAGTGCTACGGGACACCTTGAAGCTTTCTTT. The rearrangement uses TRBV20-1 and TRBJ1-1, with a possible D match to TRBD1 (6 bases). Germline V gives CDR1 DFQATT, CDR2 SNEGSKA (reference sequence). The CDR3 is made up of 11 amino acids. The germline V and J ends were trimmed by 4 bases and 7 bases, with 10 bases remaining between them.

V and J are TRBV4-1 and TRBJ2-1, with D hard to call. Germline V lookup: CDR1 MGHRA, CDR2 YSYEKL. The CDR3 has 14 amino acids. Trimming removed 4 bases from V and 5 bases from J, with 12 bases in between. CDR3 loop: CASSLRVNNNEQFF. CDR3 DNA: TGCGCCAGCAGCCTTCGGGTAAATAACAATGAGCAGTTCTTC.

CDR3 in amino acids: CASSHEIQSFSPLHF. CDR3 nucleotides: TGCGCCAGCAGCCATGAGATACAAAGTTTTTCACCCCTCCACTTT. The chain uses TRBV4-3 and TRBJ1-6; D is unresolved. Per the germline V gene, CDR1 is LGHNA and CDR2 is YSLEER. V was pared by 3 bases and J by 9 bases, with 15 bases between. The CDR3 runs to 15 residues.

This chain joins TRBV7-9 and TRBJ2-7, with D possibly being TRBD1 (5 bases). CDR3 length equals 15 residues. V was clipped by 5 bases and J by 1 base, with 15 bases between them. Germline V gene lookup returns CDR1 SEHNR and CDR2 FQNEAQ (reference sequence). The CDR3 region has the DNA TGTGCCAGCAGCCCCCAGGGTTCAGTTTCCTACGAGCAGTACTTC. Translated, it gives CASSPQGSVSYEQYF.

The rearrangement links TRBV7-2 to TRBJ1-6, with 8 nucleotides matching TRBD1. The J segment lost 15 bases and the V segment lost 3 bases, leaving 10 bases of the junction unmatched. The germline V gene encodes CDR1 SGHTA and CDR2 FQGNSA. CDR3 length equals 14 residues. The CDR3 region is CASSFRRGQGFLHF. CDR3 nucleotides: TGTGCCAGCAGCTTTCGCCGAGGACAGGGTTTCCTCCACTTT. The variable domain in full, completed from reference TRBV7-2 and TRBJ1-6, reads GAGVSQSPSNKVTEKGKDVELRCDPISGHTALYWYRQSLGQGLEFLIYFQGNSAPDKSGLPSDRFSAERTGGSVSTLTIQRTQQEDSAVYLCASSFRRGQGFLHFGNGTRLTVT.

This chain links TRBV25-1 with TRBJ1-6; 7 bases fit TRBD1. With 6 bases clipped from V and 5 bases from J, the junction kept 1 base outside the gene matches. This CDR3 spans 13 amino acids. Germline V gene data show CDR1 as MGHDK and CDR2 as SYGVNS. The CDR3 region has the DNA TGTGCCAGCAGCGGGACAGATAATTCACCCCTCCACTTT. Protein sequence: CASSGTDNSPLHF.

In this sample, this clone turned up once. V is TRBV18 and J is TRBJ1-5; no clear D. V was pared by 2 bases and J by 4 bases, with 6 bases between. The CDR3 totals 13 residues. Germline CDR1 is KGHSH and CDR2 is LQKENI. CDR3 sequence: CASSPALNQPQHF. The CDR3 nucleotides read TGTGCCAGCTCACCAGCGTTAAATCAGCCCCAGCATTTT.

This clone was observed a single time. The chain links TRBV4-3 to TRBJ2-1; no clear D gene. Trimming pared 0 bases from V and 4 bases from J, leaving 10 bases between. Per germline, CDR1 LGHNA and CDR2 YSLEER. The CDR3 extends over 15 amino acids. The CDR3: CASSQDLNFYNEQFF. The CDR3 DNA sequence: TGCGCCAGCAGCCAAGATCTCAACTTTTACAATGAGCAGTTCTTC.

The chain carries TRBV20-1 and TRBJ1-1; TRBD1 might be the D (5 bases). V shed 3 bases and J shed 10 bases, with 6 bases lying between them. CDR3 length: 9 residues. Germline values: CDR1 DFQATT, CDR2 SNEGSKA (reference sequence). CDR3 in amino acids: CSARRGAFF. DNA for the CDR3: TGCAGTGCTAGGAGGGGAGCTTTCTTT.